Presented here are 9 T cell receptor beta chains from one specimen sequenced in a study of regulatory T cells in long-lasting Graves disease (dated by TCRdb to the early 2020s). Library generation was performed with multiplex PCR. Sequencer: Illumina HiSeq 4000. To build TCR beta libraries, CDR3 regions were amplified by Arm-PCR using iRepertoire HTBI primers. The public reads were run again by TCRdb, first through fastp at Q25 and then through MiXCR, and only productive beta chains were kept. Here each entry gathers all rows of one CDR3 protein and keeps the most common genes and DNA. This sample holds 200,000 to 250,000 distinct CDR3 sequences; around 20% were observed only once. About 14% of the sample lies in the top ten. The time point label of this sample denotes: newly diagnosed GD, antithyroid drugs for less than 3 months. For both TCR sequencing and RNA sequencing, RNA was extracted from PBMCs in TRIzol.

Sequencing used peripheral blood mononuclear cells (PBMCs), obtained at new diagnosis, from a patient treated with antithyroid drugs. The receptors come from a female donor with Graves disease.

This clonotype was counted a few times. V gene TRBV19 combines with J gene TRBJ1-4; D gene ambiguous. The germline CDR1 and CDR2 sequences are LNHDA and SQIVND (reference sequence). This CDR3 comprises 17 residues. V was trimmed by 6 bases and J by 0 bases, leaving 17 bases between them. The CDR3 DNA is TGTGCCAGTAGAGTCCACTCCGGACCTGCAACTAATGAAAAACTGTTTTTT. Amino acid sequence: CASRVHSGPATNEKLFF.

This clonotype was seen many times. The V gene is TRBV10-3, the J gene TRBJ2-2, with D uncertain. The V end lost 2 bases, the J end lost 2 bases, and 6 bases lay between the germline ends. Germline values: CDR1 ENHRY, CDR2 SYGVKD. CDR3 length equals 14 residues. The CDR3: CAISELSNTGELFF. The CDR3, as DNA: TGTGCCATCAGTGAGCTCAGCAACACCGGGGAGCTGTTTTTT.

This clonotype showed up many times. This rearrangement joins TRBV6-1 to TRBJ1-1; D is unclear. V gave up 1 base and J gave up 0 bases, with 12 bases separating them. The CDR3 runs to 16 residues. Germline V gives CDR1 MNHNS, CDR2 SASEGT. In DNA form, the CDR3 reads TGTGCCAGCAGTGAAGAGCAGGTACCTATGAACACTGAAGCTTTCTTT. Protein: CASSEEQVPMNTEAFF.

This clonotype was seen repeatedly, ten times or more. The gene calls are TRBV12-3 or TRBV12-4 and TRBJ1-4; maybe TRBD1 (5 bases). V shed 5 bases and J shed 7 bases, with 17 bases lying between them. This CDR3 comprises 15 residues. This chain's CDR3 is CASSNSGTVGEKLFF. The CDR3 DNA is TGTGCCAGCAGTAACTCGGGGACGGTTGGTGAAAAACTGTTTTTT.

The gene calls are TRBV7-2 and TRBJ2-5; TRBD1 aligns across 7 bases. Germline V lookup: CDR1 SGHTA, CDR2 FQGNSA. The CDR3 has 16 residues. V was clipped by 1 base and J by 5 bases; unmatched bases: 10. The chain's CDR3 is CASSLDRGRGGETQYF. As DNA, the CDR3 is TGTGCCAGCAGCTTAGACAGGGGAAGGGGCGGGGAGACCCAGTACTTC.

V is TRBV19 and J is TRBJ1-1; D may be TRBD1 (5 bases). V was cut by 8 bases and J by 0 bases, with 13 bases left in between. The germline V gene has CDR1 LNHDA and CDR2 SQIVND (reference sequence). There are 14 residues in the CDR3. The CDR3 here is CASSEDSMNTEAFF. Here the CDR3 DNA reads TGTGCCAGTTCAGAAGACAGCATGAACACTGAAGCTTTCTTT.

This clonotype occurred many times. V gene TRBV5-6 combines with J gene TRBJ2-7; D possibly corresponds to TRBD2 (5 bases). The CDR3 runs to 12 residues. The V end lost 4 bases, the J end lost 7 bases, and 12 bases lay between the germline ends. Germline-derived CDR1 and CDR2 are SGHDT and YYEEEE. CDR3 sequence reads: CASSPSRREQYF. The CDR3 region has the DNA TGTGCCAGCAGCCCTAGCCGGAGGGAGCAGTACTTC. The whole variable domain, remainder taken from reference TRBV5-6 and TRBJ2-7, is DAGVTQSPTHLIKTRGQQVTLRCSPKSGHDTVSWYQQALGQGPQFIFQYYEEEERQRGNFPDRFSGHQFPNYSSELNVNALLLGDSALYLCASSPSRREQYFGPGTRLTVT.

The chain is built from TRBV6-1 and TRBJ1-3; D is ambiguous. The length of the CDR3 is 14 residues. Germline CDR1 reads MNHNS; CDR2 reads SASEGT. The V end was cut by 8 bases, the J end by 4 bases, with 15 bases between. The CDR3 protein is CASRKDPSGNTIYF. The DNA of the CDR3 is TGTGCCAGCCGGAAGGACCCGTCGGGAAACACCATATATTTT.

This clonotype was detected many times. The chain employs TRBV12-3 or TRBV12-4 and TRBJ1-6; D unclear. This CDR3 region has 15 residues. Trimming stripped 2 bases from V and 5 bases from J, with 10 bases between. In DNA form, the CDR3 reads TGTGCCAGCAGTTTAAGGGAGTTGGATAATTCACCCCTCCACTTT. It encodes CASSLRELDNSPLHF.